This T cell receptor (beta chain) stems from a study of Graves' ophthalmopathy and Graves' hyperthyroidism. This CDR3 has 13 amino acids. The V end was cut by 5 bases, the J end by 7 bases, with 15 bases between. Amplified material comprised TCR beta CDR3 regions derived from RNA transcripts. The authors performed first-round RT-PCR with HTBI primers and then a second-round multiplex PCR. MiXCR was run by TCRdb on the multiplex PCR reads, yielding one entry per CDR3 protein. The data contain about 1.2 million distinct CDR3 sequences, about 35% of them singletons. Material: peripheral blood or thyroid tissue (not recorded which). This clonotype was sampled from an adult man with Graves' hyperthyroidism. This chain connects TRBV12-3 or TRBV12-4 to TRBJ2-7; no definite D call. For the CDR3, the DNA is TGTGCCAGCAGTCCCCCGCCTTACGGGGAGCAGTACTTC. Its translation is CASSPPPYGEQYF.